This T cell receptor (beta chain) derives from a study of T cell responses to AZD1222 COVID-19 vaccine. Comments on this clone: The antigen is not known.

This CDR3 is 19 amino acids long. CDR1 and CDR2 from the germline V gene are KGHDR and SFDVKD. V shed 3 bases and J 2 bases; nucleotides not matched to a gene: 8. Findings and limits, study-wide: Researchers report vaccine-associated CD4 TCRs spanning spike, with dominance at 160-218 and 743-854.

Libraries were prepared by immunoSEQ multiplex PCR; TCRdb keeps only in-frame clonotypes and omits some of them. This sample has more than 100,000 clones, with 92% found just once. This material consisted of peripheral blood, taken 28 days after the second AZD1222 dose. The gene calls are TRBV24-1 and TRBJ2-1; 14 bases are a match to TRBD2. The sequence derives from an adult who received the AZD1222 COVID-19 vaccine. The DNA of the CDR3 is TGTGCCACCAGTGATGCAAAAACGACTAGCGGGAGGGCCTACAATGAGCAGTTCTTC. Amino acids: CATSDAKTTSGRAYNEQFF.